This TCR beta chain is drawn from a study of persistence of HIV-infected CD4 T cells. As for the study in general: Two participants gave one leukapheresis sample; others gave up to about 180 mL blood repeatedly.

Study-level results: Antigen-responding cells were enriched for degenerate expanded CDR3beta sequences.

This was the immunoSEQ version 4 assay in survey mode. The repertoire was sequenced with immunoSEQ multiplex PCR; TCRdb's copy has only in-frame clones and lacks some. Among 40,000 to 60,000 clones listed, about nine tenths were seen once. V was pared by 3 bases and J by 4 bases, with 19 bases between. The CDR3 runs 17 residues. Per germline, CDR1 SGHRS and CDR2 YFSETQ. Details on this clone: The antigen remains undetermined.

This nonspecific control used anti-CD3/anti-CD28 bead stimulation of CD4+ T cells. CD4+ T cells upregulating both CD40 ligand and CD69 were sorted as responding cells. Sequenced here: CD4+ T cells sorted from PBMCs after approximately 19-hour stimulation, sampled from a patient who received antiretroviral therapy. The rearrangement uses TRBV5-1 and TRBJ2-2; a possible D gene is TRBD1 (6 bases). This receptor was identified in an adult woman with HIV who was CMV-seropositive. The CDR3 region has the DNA TGCGCCAGCAGCTCCCGTTCGGACAGTTCGGGCACCGGGGAGCTGTTTTTT. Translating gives CASSSRSDSSGTGELFF.